The rows below give T cell receptor beta chains drawn from one sample of a study of OX40 agonist ivuxolimab in advanced cancers. Assay: immunoSEQ multiplex PCR; the TCRdb copy retains only in-frame clones and omits some. The sample has around 87,000 clones; 94% are singletons. This specimen consisted of CD4+ or CD8+ T cells sorted from blood, obtained in a trial of the OX40 agonist ivuxolimab. Every receptor here comes from an adult with an advanced solid tumor such as melanoma, head and neck, liver or kidney cancer. The CDR3 runs from the conserved cysteine through the conserved F or W. The order of the fields is CDR3 length, D gene, clone size, V gene, J gene, CDR3 DNA, CDR3 protein. The D gene is left open where the match is weak. Some rows have no size entry. The others give once, few or many, or a class for an expanded clone.

length: 14; D: TRBD1; size: .; V: TRBV6-5; J: TRBJ2-7; DNA: TGTGCCAGCAGCTTTGACAGGGGACGTTACGAGCAGTACTTC; CDR3: CASSFDRGRYEQYF
length: 15; D: TRBD1; size: once; V: TRBV27; J: TRBJ1-1; DNA: TGTGCCAGCAGTTCCTACAGGGGGCCGAACACTGAAGCTTTCTTT; CDR3: CASSSYRGPNTEAFF
length: 15; D: TRBD2; size: .; V: TRBV5-6; J: TRBJ2-1; DNA: TGTGCCAGCAGCTTCTTCGCGGGGGCCTACAATGAGCAGTTCTTC; CDR3: CASSFFAGAYNEQFF
length: 14; D: TRBD2; size: .; V: TRBV7-6; J: TRBJ2-7; DNA: TGTGCCAGCAGCTTAAGCGGGGGCTCCTACGAGCAGTACTTC; CDR3: CASSLSGGSYEQYF
length: 14; D: TRBD1; size: .; V: TRBV27; J: TRBJ2-7; DNA: TGTGCCAGCAGTTCCCCGGGACAGACCTACGAGCAGTACTTC; CDR3: CASSSPGQTYEQYF
length: 10; D: .; size: .; V: TRBV2; J: TRBJ2-7; DNA: TGTGCCAGCCGAGGGTACGAGCAGTACTTC; CDR3: CASRGYEQYF
length: 16; D: TRBD1; size: once; V: TRBV2; J: TRBJ2-7; DNA: TGTGCCAGCAGGACGGCGGGACAGGATGACCTACGAGGGCAGTACTTC; CDR3: CASRTAGQDDLRGQYF
length: 13; D: TRBD2; size: .; V: TRBV11-2; J: TRBJ2-3; DNA: TGTGCCAGCAGCTTACGGGGGGCAGATACGCAGTATTTT; CDR3: CASSLRGADTQYF
length: 14; D: TRBD1; size: .; V: TRBV7-9; J: TRBJ2-1; DNA: TGTGCCAGCAGCGCAGGGACAGGGGTCAATGAGCAGTTCTTC; CDR3: CASSAGTGVNEQFF
length: 15; D: TRBD1; size: .; V: TRBV4-3; J: TRBJ2-7; DNA: TGCGCCAGCAGCCAAGATATAGGACAGGGCGACGAGCAGTACTTC; CDR3: CASSQDIGQGDEQYF
length: 17; D: TRBD2; size: once; V: TRBV4-3; J: TRBJ2-3; DNA: TGCGCCAGCAGCCCCCGTCTAGCGGGGGGGCCGGAAGATACGCAGTATTTT; CDR3: CASSPRLAGGPEDTQYF
length: 14; D: .; size: .; V: TRBV29-1; J: TRBJ2-7; DNA: TGCAGCGCCGTACAGCTTACGAACTCCTACGAGCAGTACTTC; CDR3: CSAVQLTNSYEQYF
length: 14; D: .; size: once; V: TRBV6-6; J: TRBJ2-7; DNA: TGTGCCAGCAGTTATGGGAGGAGCTCCTACGAGCAGTACTTC; CDR3: CASSYGRSSYEQYF
length: 13; D: .; size: .; V: TRBV5-4; J: TRBJ2-5; DNA: TGTGCCAGCAGCTTGGCCCCAGGAGAGACCCAGTACTTC; CDR3: CASSLAPGETQYF
length: 14; D: .; size: .; V: TRBV7-8; J: TRBJ1-5; DNA: TGTGCCAGCAGCGCCGGAGACAACAATCAGCCCCAGCATTTT; CDR3: CASSAGDNNQPQHF
length: 17; D: TRBD1; size: .; V: TRBV12-5; J: TRBJ2-4; DNA: TGTGCTAGTGGTTTGACAGACAGGGTGGGGGACAAAAACATTCAGTACTTC; CDR3: CASGLTDRVGDKNIQYF
length: 13; D: TRBD1; size: .; V: TRBV6-5; J: TRBJ2-7; DNA: TGTGCCAGCAGTTCGGGACAGTACAACGAGCAGTACTTC; CDR3: CASSSGQYNEQYF
length: 15; D: .; size: .; V: TRBV10-3; J: TRBJ1-2; DNA: TGTGCCATCAGAAACGAAGGGGGGGGCTACTATGGCTACACCTTC; CDR3: CAIRNEGGGYYGYTF
length: 15; D: TRBD2; size: once; V: TRBV18; J: TRBJ2-5; DNA: TGTGCCAGCTCACCACCCGGACTAGCCCCAGAGACCCAGTACTTC; CDR3: CASSPPGLAPETQYF
length: 15; D: .; size: .; V: TRBV7-9; J: TRBJ1-3; DNA: TGTGCCAGCAGCTTAGGAGATGTCTCTGGAAACACCATATATTTT; CDR3: CASSLGDVSGNTIYF
length: 13; D: .; size: .; V: TRBV27; J: TRBJ2-2; DNA: TGTGCCAGCAGTACAATGAACACCGGGGAGCTGTTTTTT; CDR3: CASSTMNTGELFF
length: 14; D: TRBD2; size: .; V: TRBV28; J: TRBJ2-3; DNA: TGTGCCAGCAACAAGGAGGGACTAGCAAATACGCAGTATTTT; CDR3: CASNKEGLANTQYF
length: 16; D: .; size: .; V: TRBV28; J: TRBJ1-1; DNA: TGTGCCAGCAGTTGGGGGGCGAGAGGTTTGAACACTGAAGCTTTCTTT; CDR3: CASSWGARGLNTEAFF
length: 14; D: .; size: .; V: TRBV4-3; J: TRBJ2-7; DNA: TGCGCCAGCAGCTCGGACAGCCCGGGACACGAGCAGTACTTC; CDR3: CASSSDSPGHEQYF
length: 14; D: TRBD1; size: .; V: TRBV6-5; J: TRBJ1-2; DNA: TGTGCCAGCAGCATCCGGGACAGGGGGTATGGCTACACCTTC; CDR3: CASSIRDRGYGYTF
length: 11; D: .; size: .; V: TRBV27; J: TRBJ1-2; DNA: TGTGCCACACGGGAACCATCAGGCTACACCTTC; CDR3: CATREPSGYTF
length: 15; D: .; size: .; V: TRBV9; J: TRBJ2-7; DNA: TGTGCCAGCAGCGGCCGGGACGCAACTCTCTACGAGCAGTACTTC; CDR3: CASSGRDATLYEQYF
length: 16; D: TRBD2; size: .; V: TRBV10-2; J: TRBJ2-3; DNA: TGCGCCAGCAGTCCGACTAGCGGGCCTATCACAGATACGCAGTATTTT; CDR3: CASSPTSGPITDTQYF
length: 11; D: .; size: .; V: TRBV9; J: TRBJ1-1; DNA: TGTGCCAGCAGCCCGGGAGGGGAGGCTTTCTTT; CDR3: CASSPGGEAFF
length: 15; D: .; size: .; V: TRBV28; J: TRBJ2-1; DNA: TGTGCCAGCAGTTTTGGGCTGGGGGCCTACAATGAGCAGTTCTTC; CDR3: CASSFGLGAYNEQFF
length: 14; D: .; size: .; V: TRBV11-2; J: TRBJ2-3; DNA: TGTGCCAGCAGCTTAAGCAGGGGCCCAGATACGCAGTATTTT; CDR3: CASSLSRGPDTQYF
length: 15; D: .; size: .; V: TRBV27; J: TRBJ2-7; DNA: TGTGCCAGCACTCACCCCCGGGACTCCCCGTACGAGCAGTACTTC; CDR3: CASTHPRDSPYEQYF
length: 12; D: .; size: .; V: TRBV28; J: TRBJ2-7; DNA: TGTGCCAGCAGCTCAGCGGTCAACGAGCAGTACTTC; CDR3: CASSSAVNEQYF
length: 15; D: TRBD2; size: .; V: TRBV6-5; J: TRBJ2-5; DNA: TGTGCCAGCACCCCGCCCGCGGGGGGATGGGAGACCCAGTACTTC; CDR3: CASTPPAGGWETQYF
length: 21; D: TRBD2; size: .; V: TRBV29-1; J: TRBJ2-4; DNA: TGCAGCGTTTTGGGTAGGGGACTAGCGGGAGTGGGGAGAAGGGCCAAAAACATTCAGTACTTC; CDR3: CSVLGRGLAGVGRRAKNIQYF
length: 13; D: .; size: .; V: TRBV29-1; J: TRBJ2-7; DNA: TGCAGCGTTGAAGGGGGAAAGCCCTACGAGCAGTACTTC; CDR3: CSVEGGKPYEQYF
length: 13; D: .; size: .; V: TRBV6-5; J: TRBJ2-1; DNA: TGTGCCAGCAGTTACAGGGGGGACAATGAGCAGTTCTTC; CDR3: CASSYRGDNEQFF
length: 14; D: TRBD1; size: .; V: TRBV27; J: TRBJ2-1; DNA: TGTGCCAGCAGTTTTCAGGGGGCGTATAATGAGCAGTTCTTC; CDR3: CASSFQGAYNEQFF
length: 11; D: .; size: once; V: TRBV6-4; J: TRBJ1-1; DNA: TGTGCCAGCAGTGACTCTTACAGGGTTTTCTTT; CDR3: CASSDSYRVFF
length: 16; D: TRBD2; size: .; V: TRBV4-2; J: TRBJ2-7; DNA: TGTGCCAGCAGCCAAGATAGTCTAGCGGGAGGGTACGAGCAGTACTTC; CDR3: CASSQDSLAGGYEQYF
length: 14; D: .; size: .; V: TRBV5-6; J: TRBJ1-1; DNA: TGTGCCAGCAGCTTGGAGGGTGTGAACACTGAAGCTTTCTTT; CDR3: CASSLEGVNTEAFF
length: 12; D: .; size: .; V: TRBV29-1; J: TRBJ1-1; DNA: TGCAGCGCTCCAGGGGAGGGAACTGAAGCTTTCTTT; CDR3: CSAPGEGTEAFF
length: 13; D: TRBD1; size: .; V: TRBV5-1; J: TRBJ2-7; DNA: TGCGCCAGCAGCTTGGGGACAGGATACGAGCAGTACTTC; CDR3: CASSLGTGYEQYF
length: 15; D: TRBD1; size: .; V: TRBV4-1; J: TRBJ1-4; DNA: TGCGCCAGCAGCCGGCCGACAGGGGAAGTTGAAAAACTGTTTTTT; CDR3: CASSRPTGEVEKLFF
length: 13; D: TRBD1; size: .; V: TRBV6-6; J: TRBJ2-1; DNA: TGTGCCAGCGTGGGACAGTCCTACAATGAGCAGTTCTTC; CDR3: CASVGQSYNEQFF
length: 16; D: .; size: .; V: TRBV2; J: TRBJ2-5; DNA: TGTGCCAGCAGTCGGTCCCTCTGGACAGAGCAAGAGACCCAGTACTTC; CDR3: CASSRSLWTEQETQYF
length: 15; D: .; size: .; V: TRBV5-6; J: TRBJ1-5; DNA: TGTGCCAGCAGCTTGGCCGATGCTACGAATCAGCCCCAGCATTTT; CDR3: CASSLADATNQPQHF
length: 14; D: .; size: .; V: TRBV7-9; J: TRBJ1-4; DNA: TGTGCCAGCAGGGTCGGGGGTCCTAATGAAAAACTGTTTTTT; CDR3: CASRVGGPNEKLFF
length: 14; D: TRBD1; size: .; V: TRBV27; J: TRBJ1-2; DNA: TGTGCCAGCAGTCAGATCGACAGGGGCTATGGCTACACCTTC; CDR3: CASSQIDRGYGYTF
length: 11; D: .; size: .; V: TRBV29-1; J: TRBJ2-3; DNA: TGCAGCGTCCCAAGCGGGCCTTTGCAGTATTTT; CDR3: CSVPSGPLQYF
length: 15; D: .; size: .; V: TRBV15; J: TRBJ2-7; DNA: TGTGCCACCAGCTCCGAACCGGGACACCTCTACGAGCAGTACTTC; CDR3: CATSSEPGHLYEQYF
length: 13; D: .; size: .; V: TRBV30; J: TRBJ1-2; DNA: TGTGCCTGGAGCCGGACGGACGACTATGGCTACACCTTC; CDR3: CAWSRTDDYGYTF